A single sample is the source of the 28 T cell receptor beta chains below, sequenced in a study of T cell responses to AZD1222 COVID-19 vaccine. Using immunoSEQ multiplex PCR, the repertoire was profiled, and TCRdb retains in-frame clones only, with some absent. This sample carries 150,000 to 200,000 clones, 85% to 95% of them seen once, and the ten largest clones take around 1.9%. Sample: peripheral blood, taken 28 days after the second AZD1222 dose. Receptors originate from an adult who received the AZD1222 COVID-19 vaccine.

This rearrangement joins TRBV11-2 to TRBJ2-3; a weak D match, TRBD1 (7 bases). This CDR3 has 16 amino acids. V was pared by 5 bases and J by 0 bases, with 15 bases between. Germline V lookup: CDR1 SGHAT, CDR2 FQNNGV. The CDR3 bases are TGTGCCAGCAGCCTCATACAGGGGACTAGCACAGATACGCAGTATTTT. Its protein product is CASSLIQGTSTDTQYF.

V is TRBV3-1 (or the pseudogene TRBV3-2) and J is TRBJ2-7; D may be TRBD1 or TRBD2 (6 bases each). This CDR3 region has 11 residues. Germline CDR1 reads LGHDT; CDR2 reads YNNKEL (reference sequence). V was trimmed by 7 bases and J by 3 bases, leaving 7 bases between them. The CDR3 sequence is CASKGGYEQYF. The CDR3 region has the DNA TGTGCCAGCAAGGGGGGCTACGAGCAGTACTTC.

The chain links TRBV4-1 to TRBJ1-5, with D unresolved. The CDR3 has 15 amino acids. With 1 base removed from V and 6 bases from J, the gap between germline ends came to 13 bases. Germline assignment: CDR1 MGHRA and CDR2 YSYEKL. CDR3 bases: TGCGCCAGCAGCCAAGTTGGGGAGGGCAGTCAGCCCCAGCATTTT. This gives the protein CASSQVGEGSQPQHF.

The V call is TRBV3-1 (or the pseudogene TRBV3-2), the J call TRBJ1-3; 7 bases line up with TRBD1. This CDR3 region has 15 residues. The V segment lost 4 bases and the J segment 0 bases; nucleotides outside the gene matches: 3. Per germline, CDR1 LGHDT and CDR2 YNNKEL (reference sequence). CDR3 coding DNA: TGTGCCAGCAGCCGAAACAGGGGCTCTGGAAACACCATATATTTT. It translates to CASSRNRGSGNTIYF.

The rearrangement uses TRBV18 and TRBJ1-1; D remains ambiguous. Germline values: CDR1 KGHSH, CDR2 LQKENI. The CDR3 is 13 amino acids. With 1 base removed from V and 4 bases from J, the gap between germline ends came to 7 bases. For the CDR3, the DNA is TGTGCCAGCTCACCACAAGATAGCACTGAAGCTTTCTTT. Residues: CASSPQDSTEAFF.

The V gene is TRBV6-5, the J gene TRBJ2-1; D perhaps matches TRBD2 (5 bases). The CDR3 is 14 residues long. CDR1 is MNHEY, CDR2 SVGAGI, per germline. V was shortened by 0 bases and J by 14 bases, with 17 bases between the two germline ends. The CDR3: CASSYSRTYGVEFF. The CDR3 bases are TGTGCCAGCAGTTACTCGAGGACTTATGGTGTGGAGTTCTTC.

The rearrangement joins TRBV7-6 to TRBJ2-3, with 10 bases aligning to TRBD2. Germline V gene lookup returns CDR1 SGHVS and CDR2 FNYEAQ. Trimming at V came to 2 bases and at J to 2 bases, leaving 7 bases not matched to a gene. The CDR3 loop spans 17 amino acids. CDR3 coding DNA: TGTGCCAGCAGCTTACTAGCTAGCGGGGGAGTCACAGATACGCAGTATTTT. Protein product: CASSLLASGGVTDTQYF.

The chain is built from TRBV19 and TRBJ1-5, with 9 positions matching TRBD1. CDR3 length: 14 residues. Germline V gene data show CDR1 as LNHDA and CDR2 as SQIVND (reference sequence). V was clipped by 5 bases and J by 7 bases; unmatched bases: 6. In DNA, the CDR3 is TGTGCCAGTAGTGACAGGGGGAGCGTACAGCCCCAGCATTTT. It is translated as CASSDRGSVQPQHF.

V and J are TRBV7-8 and TRBJ2-1; D call uncertain. The CDR3 has 15 residues. Per the germline V gene, CDR1 is SGHVS and CDR2 is FQNEAQ. Between the trimmed V and J ends, which lost 5 bases and 0 bases, there was a span of 11 bases. In DNA, the CDR3 is TGTGCCAGCAGCCACCCTGATACCTCCTACAATGAGCAGTTCTTC. The encoded protein is CASSHPDTSYNEQFF.

The chain combines TRBV7-9 with TRBJ1-2; tentative D call: TRBD1 (6 bases). V gave up 2 bases and J gave up 8 bases, with 15 bases separating them. The CDR3 is made up of 14 amino acids. CDR1 SEHNR and CDR2 FQNEAQ come from the germline V gene (reference sequence). The CDR3 loop is CASSLRSDSLGYTF. CDR3 coding DNA: TGTGCCAGCAGCTTAAGATCGGACAGTCTGGGCTACACCTTC.

V gene TRBV20-1 combines with J gene TRBJ1-5, with D possibly matching TRBD1 (5 bases). Trimming removed 3 bases at V and 6 bases at J, with 15 bases between. Germline V gene data show CDR1 as DFQATT and CDR2 as SNEGSKA (reference sequence). The CDR3 is 14 residues long. CDR3 amino acids: CSASRAGWGQPQHF. Here the CDR3 DNA reads TGCAGTGCTAGTCGGGCAGGGTGGGGTCAGCCCCAGCATTTT.

This clone was found once. V usage is TRBV11-2 and J usage is TRBJ2-7; TRBD1 or TRBD2 may be the D gene (5 bases each). The length of the CDR3 is 14 residues. CDR1 is SGHAT and CDR2 is FQNNGV in the germline V gene. The V and J ends lost 6 bases and 3 bases respectively, with 15 bases between them. CDR3 DNA: TGTGCCAGCAGGGATGGGGCCGCGGGCTACGAGCAGTACTTC. Translation: CASRDGAAGYEQYF.

V gene TRBV19 combines with J gene TRBJ1-2; no firm D call. This CDR3 has 12 residues. The V gene lost 4 bases and the J gene lost 0 bases, with 3 bases spanning the gap. In germline, CDR1 is LNHDA, CDR2 SQIVND (reference sequence). The CDR3, as DNA: TGTGCCAGTAGTAATCCTAACTATGGCTACACCTTC. It specifies CASSNPNYGYTF.

The chain employs TRBV6-5 and TRBJ1-1; TRBD1 agrees at 9 bases. The CDR3 consists of 14 residues. Germline-derived CDR1 and CDR2 are MNHEY and SVGAGI. J gave up 5 bases and V 6 bases, and 7 bases lay outside the gene matches. DNA for the CDR3: TGTGCCAGCAGCCCCATCGGACAGGGGACTGAAGCTTTCTTT. Its protein product is CASSPIGQGTEAFF.

This clone is a singleton in its sample. The gene calls are TRBV21-1 and TRBJ1-2. TRBV21-1 is tagged as a pseudogene. This CDR3 region has 12 residues. The CDR3, as DNA: TGTGCCAACGGGACGGCCTACTATGGCTACACCTTC. Protein sequence: CANGTAYYGYTF.

The chain uses TRBV28 and TRBJ1-5; TRBD1 matches at 7 bases. Germline V lookup: CDR1 MDHEN, CDR2 SYDVKM. The CDR3 is made up of 15 amino acids. The J segment lost 5 bases and the V segment lost 5 bases, leaving 9 bases of the junction unmatched. CDR3 sequence reads: CASSEETGTDQPQHF. CDR3 DNA: TGTGCCAGCAGTGAAGAGACAGGGACGGATCAGCCCCAGCATTTT.

This chain joins TRBV3-1 (or the pseudogene TRBV3-2) and TRBJ1-2, with D perhaps TRBD1 (5 bases). Trimming cost V 4 bases and J 5 bases, with 11 bases left between them. CDR1 and CDR2 (germline): LGHDT, YNNKEL (reference sequence). This CDR3 is 13 amino acids long. CDR3 region: CASSRGTDYGYTF. The DNA of the CDR3 is TGTGCCAGCAGCCGTGGGACTGATTATGGCTACACCTTC.

V is TRBV5-1 and J is TRBJ2-2, with 13 bases fitting TRBD2. After removal of 3 bases from V and 0 bases from J, the junction contained 5 bases not matched to a gene. This CDR3 has 18 residues. The V gene's germline CDR1 is SGHRS and CDR2 YFSETQ. Here the CDR3 reads CASSYGLAGVANTGELFF. CDR3 bases: TGCGCCAGCAGCTACGGACTAGCGGGAGTTGCGAACACCGGGGAGCTGTTTTTT.

This sequence joins TRBV5-8 and TRBJ1-3; perhaps TRBD1 as D (6 bases). The V and J ends lost 6 bases and 1 base respectively, with 11 bases between them. The V gene's germline CDR1 is SGHTS and CDR2 YDEGEE. This CDR3 has 14 residues. The CDR3 loop reads CASIQQGSGNTIYF. The DNA for the CDR3 is TGTGCCAGCATCCAGCAGGGGTCTGGAAACACCATATATTTT.

The chain couples TRBV25-1 to TRBJ2-7; 8 bases agree with TRBD1. The germline CDR1 and CDR2 sequences are MGHDK and SYGVNS. The CDR3 contains 15 residues. V lost 4 bases to trimming and J lost 1 base; unmatched junction nucleotides: 6. The CDR3 protein is CASSVTGGQSYEQYF. CDR3 in DNA: TGTGCCAGCAGTGTAACAGGGGGTCAATCCTACGAGCAGTACTTC.

The chain combines TRBV6-1 with TRBJ1-2; TRBD1 might be the D (5 bases). CDR1 and CDR2 (germline): MNHNS, SASEGT. V dropped 2 bases and J dropped 2 bases, with 18 bases sitting between them. This CDR3 has 17 amino acids. CDR3 in amino acids: CASSENPGGAKNYGYTF. As DNA, the CDR3 is TGTGCCAGCAGTGAAAACCCGGGAGGGGCTAAGAACTATGGCTACACCTTC.

V and J are TRBV7-7 and TRBJ2-7; D is unresolved. Germline lookup yields CDR1 SSHAT and CDR2 FNYEAQ (reference sequence). Between the trimmed V and J ends, which lost 2 bases and 1 base, there was a span of 9 bases. CDR3 length: 14 residues. As DNA, the CDR3 is TGTGCCAGCAGCTTATCGGCGAGATCCTACGAGCAGTACTTC. Encoded protein: CASSLSARSYEQYF. The whole variable domain, filled in from reference TRBV7-7 and TRBJ2-7, reads GAGVSQSPRYKVTKRGQDVTLRCDPISSHATLYWYQQALGQGPEFLTYFNYEAQPDKSGLPSDRFSAERPEGSISTLTIQRTEQRDSAMYRCASSLSARSYEQYFGPGTRLTVT.

The chain couples TRBV5-1 to TRBJ2-7, with TRBD2 matching 13 bases. Germline loops: CDR1 SGHRS, CDR2 YFSETQ. This CDR3 contains 20 residues. Germline trimming cut 5 bases from V and 2 bases from J; bases unmatched to any gene: 19. CDR3 coding DNA: TGCGCCAGCAGAAGAGTTGGTACTAGCGGGGGGGCGGCGTTTACCTACGAGCAGTACTTC. Its protein is CASRRVGTSGGAAFTYEQYF.

The chain employs TRBV6-5 and TRBJ1-1; perhaps TRBD1 as D (5 bases). This CDR3 contains 12 residues. Deletions cut 11 bases from V and 5 bases from J, with 15 bases between. Germline V gene sequence: CDR1 MNHEY, CDR2 SVGAGI. In nucleotides, the CDR3 is TGTGCCTCCGGGGGGAGGGGAACTGAAGCTTTCTTT. It encodes CASGGRGTEAFF.

The chain uses TRBV9 and TRBJ1-6; 11 bases are a match to TRBD1. Unmatched junction bases numbered 8, after V lost 2 bases and J lost 7 bases. Germline assignment: CDR1 SGDLS and CDR2 YYNGEE. The CDR3 runs 17 residues. CDR3 coding DNA: TGTGCCAGCAGCGTCTTTCCGGGGGACAGGGGGAATTCACCCCTCCACTTT. It yields the protein CASSVFPGDRGNSPLHF. Full variable domain (missing parts from reference TRBV9 and TRBJ1-6): DSGVTQTPKHLITATGQRVTLRCSPRSGDLSVYWYQQSLDQGLQFLIQYYNGEERAKGNILERFSAQQFPDLHSELNLSSLELGDSALYFCASSVFPGDRGNSPLHFGNGTRLTVT.

The rearrangement uses TRBV10-2 and TRBJ2-3; D may be TRBD2 (5 bases). The CDR3 sequence is 12 residues long. CDR1 WSHSY and CDR2 SAAADI come from the germline V gene. Trimming took 1 base from V and 10 from J, leaving 9 bases between them. Written as DNA, the CDR3 is TGCGCCAGCAGTGAGTTTATTAGCGCGCAGTATTTT. Encoded protein: CASSEFISAQYF.

V and J are TRBV5-1 and TRBJ1-6; no definite D call. The V gene's germline CDR1 is SGHRS and CDR2 YFSETQ. This CDR3 contains 14 residues. The germline V and J ends were trimmed by 6 bases and 6 bases, with 13 bases remaining between them. The CDR3 DNA follows: TGCGCCAGCAATGACGGGCCGACTAATTCACCCCTCCACTTT. Its translation is CASNDGPTNSPLHF.

The genes are TRBV7-2 and TRBJ1-2; D is undetermined. Trimming removed 7 bases from V and 4 bases from J, with 16 bases in between. This CDR3 region has 14 residues. The V gene's germline CDR1 is SGHTA and CDR2 FQGNSA. Here the CDR3 reads CASNLPGDRYGYTF. The CDR3 nucleotides are TGTGCCAGCAACCTACCAGGAGACCGCTATGGCTACACCTTC.